This T cell receptor beta chain emerged from a study of tumor-infiltrating lymphocytes in localized non-small cell lung cancer. Trimming shortened V by 4 bases and J by 3 bases, and 8 bases separated the two germline ends. This CDR3 is built from 12 residues. The germline CDR1 and CDR2 sequences are SGHRS and YFSETQ. Profiling relied on immunoSEQ multiplex PCR, and the TCRdb table lists in-frame clones only, not all of them. The sample includes around 9,500 clones, approximately 82% of them seen just once. Study results and limitations: Compared with uninvolved lung, tumors showed higher T cell infiltration by TCRbeta sequencing. No T-cell fraction difference was seen between IM1 and IM2 tumors. Each assay used a separate piece of the same tissue.

About this clone itself: What it recognizes is unknown.

The chain joins TRBV5-1 to TRBJ2-7, with unresolved D. Material for sequencing was lung tumor tissue. This clonotype was obtained from a human donor with non-small cell lung cancer. CDR3 nucleotide sequence: TGCGCCAGCAGCAAGGACCTCTACGAGCAGTACTTC. It is translated as CASSKDLYEQYF.